The text below deals with one TCR beta chain. Its specificity is unknown. Method: immunoSEQ multiplex PCR; TCRdb's copy keeps in-frame clones and lacks some. The sample gives around 2,000,000 clones, 95% of which show up once; 0.13% is in the top ten. The germline V gene has CDR1 MGHRA and CDR2 YSYEKL. With 0 bases clipped from V and 4 bases from J, the junction kept 6 bases outside the gene matches. The CDR3 has 16 residues. Splitting of CD4+ cells produced CD45RA+ naive and CD45RA-negative memory subsets. These data are taken from a study of shared clonotypes between healthy human individuals. Looking at the study overall: The study drew on a couple of women and three men aged 18 to 49 as donors. Each donor had three CD4 naive, three CD4 memory, two CD8 naive and one CD8 memory plate. General observations from the study: The study found roughly 5% of naive CD4 clonotypes shared across several donors.

Material for sequencing was naive CD4+ T cells sorted from blood. Subset meaning: CD45RA+ positively selected. The V gene is TRBV4-1, the J gene TRBJ2-3; 8 nucleotides line up with TRBD1. This clonotype was obtained from a man aged 18 to 30 in good health. The CDR3 here is CASSQDNRGWADTQYF. CDR3 bases: TGCGCCAGCAGCCAAGATAACAGGGGGTGGGCAGATACGCAGTATTTT.